This entry features one T cell receptor beta chain sequence. Its antigen target is currently unknown. Qualities for individual bases were not recorded, and no much larger clone is one base off. Based on the germline V gene, the CDR1 and CDR2 sequences are SGHRS and YFSETQ. Including the terminal cysteine and phenylalanine, the CDR3 comprises 18 residues. Only the CDR3 DNA stays, 54 bases, in frame from base 1. From V the trimming removes 0 bases and from J it removes 3 bases, while the gene matches leave 9 bases of the junction unaccounted for. This specimen belongs to a study of cytomegalovirus exposure and HLA in healthy donors (dated by TCRdb to between 2016 and 2019). Broadly, across the study: An earlier analysis of approximately 640 of the donors reported roughly 270 Gb of sequence data and some 120 million unique TCR beta sequences from about 200 million T cells. Of the roughly 400 genotyped donors, around 81% fell in the genetic ancestry cluster associated with self-reported Caucasian donors. Across under 500 genotyped donors of the cohort, an average of 235,054 unique TCR beta nucleotide sequences per donor were sequenced, and roughly a sixth of those sequences were non-productive. A later genetic analysis took genome-wide SNP genotypes for about three fifths of the 666 donors and used that subset as a discovery cohort. A separate validation cohort of roughly 110 different subjects was used in addition to the roughly 700-subject first cohort. To decide whether each TCR beta V gene segment behaved as functional or pseudogenic, an earlier analysis of over 500 of the donors relied on high-throughput TCR beta sequencing. Typing coverage differed by locus: A, B, C, DRB1 and DQB1 were typed in about 629-630 donors, DQA1 in 500 to 550, DPA1 in 600 to 610, and DPB1 in around 490. Approximately 300 gigabases of sequencing data and roughly 80 million unique TCR sequences made up an early release that covered approximately 700 HLA-typed donors. All discovery cohort repertoires had been generated on a single sequencing platform. The T cell repertoires of some 700 subjects were profiled by immunosequencing and related to cytomegalovirus serostatus. The aim of the study was to test whether cataloging public T cell receptors could identify signatures of past pathogen exposure. Donor age, sex, ethnicity and CMV serostatus were compiled alongside the repertoire data. A later analysis re-analyzed previously published TCR beta repertoires from several hundred donors and added high-resolution HLA genotyping to study TCR occurrence patterns. HLA typing covered class I and class II loci at four-digit resolution. About 5 DR-DQ haplotypes were handled as single units for association and clustering, since linkage in the cohort was strong. High-throughput TCR immunosequencing, statistical association of individual TCRs with disease status, and machine learning were combined to predict cytomegalovirus infection status. Rather than drawing on any new phenotypic data, the later analysis identified candidate immune exposures from TCR beta sequences and the way those sequences occurred across donors. Summary of the overall study and its limitations: This cohort had only TCR beta chains sequenced, and the lack of alpha or paired-chain data limited which features could be detected. It was suggested by the authors that the approach could potentially be generalized to other disease states and immunological phenotypes. Most TCR sequences were observed very rarely across donors, whereas some public TCRs were present in many individuals. The study listed 164 TCR beta chains as associated with cytomegalovirus. Strong co-occurrence of HLA alleles, especially DR and DQ, made assigning TCR associations to individual alleles difficult. Compared with equally common non-associated chains, HLA-associated TCR beta chains in a later analysis were more clonally expanded and had lower generation probabilities. In a later analysis, most CMV-associated TCR beta chains were found to appear HLA-restricted, with HLA associations seemingly driven largely by CMV exposure. A cluster of highly shared sequence variants was judged likely to represent a technical artifact of the sequencing pipeline. Sequencing depth was assumed to be roughly uniform across donors in the presence/absence analyses, though that assumption may not hold. A later genetic analysis reported fewer N-insertions in productive TCRs among donors in an Asian-associated ancestry cluster than the 666-donor mean. Some IMGT-functional V segments, including TRBV6-2 and TRBV6-3, could not be distinguished by the 87-base-pair reads and were therefore excluded. According to a later analysis, TCR association rates differed among HLA loci, with DRB1 alleles showing the most associated TCRs and HLA-C alleles showing the fewest. Because counts were too low, roughly 17 rarely observed V segments, including chromosome 9 orphons, were left out of the earlier analysis of over 550 of the donors. Cytomegalovirus status was reported to be diagnosed by the classifier with high specificity and sensitivity in both the original and validation cohorts. Because some donors lacked HLA typing at each locus, the association tests relied only on the typed subset. In vitro tests confirmed that a few of the cytomegalovirus-associated TCR beta chains recognize cytomegalovirus antigens. In an earlier analysis of approximately 590 of the donors, most TCR beta V segments were observed in productive rearrangements about 87% or about 30% of the time, broadly matching IMGT annotations. Linkage disequilibrium might explain the correlated functional status among segregating V segments, but an unknown experimental factor could not be ruled out. A later analysis associated 15,000 to 20,000 TCR beta sequences with specific HLA alleles at a false discovery rate of 0.05. V-gene and J-gene trimming of TCR beta chains was associated with a missense DCLRE1C variant in a later genetic analysis, and the association was replicated in an independent cohort. A further reported finding was that TCR beta sequences accurately predicted the HLA-A and HLA-B alleles for most subjects in the first cohort. According to a later analysis, parvovirus B19, influenza, CMV and Epstein-Barr virus appeared linked to several top co-occurrence clusters. Immune exposure information for the cohort was limited to CMV serostatus.

In total, 666 healthy bone marrow donors made up the cohort. All cohort members were sampled while nominally healthy, although unrecorded immune exposures were likely present. The donor was CMV seropositive and was included in the group of approximately 300 seropositive cohort members. Every donor gave a peripheral blood sample, and the peripheral blood mononuclear cells from that sample were used for TCR beta sequencing. Genomic DNA was extracted from the blood cell samples with the Qiagen DNeasy Blood Extraction Kit. The library was generated by the immunoSEQ multiplex PCR assay. A mixture of 60 forward primers for TCR Vbeta segments and 13 reverse primers for TCR Jbeta segments was used in the multiplex PCR. The CDR3 region of rearranged TCR beta genes was amplified from genomic DNA by a multiplex PCR assay. Amplified TCR beta libraries were sequenced as 87-base-pair reads on the Illumina HiSeq System. The source study handled its data this way. A later analysis tallied roughly 76 million unique TCR beta chains across the 666 repertoires, and about 10 million of those chains were shared by two or more donors. Raw reads were error-corrected and collapsed into unique sequences with a nearest-neighbor algorithm that merged closely related sequences to remove PCR and sequencing errors. CDR3 sequences were aligned to IMGT reference sequences to assign V, D and J gene segments. Each retained sequence needed at least a six-nucleotide match to both a V gene segment and a J gene segment. Rearrangements were classified as productive when the CDR3 lacked stop codons and remained in frame with V and J, and all other rearrangements were classified as non-productive. CDR3 was defined by IMGT convention, running from the second conserved V-encoded cysteine to the conserved J-encoded phenylalanine. The earlier analysis of about 590 of the donors excluded sequences that lacked an unambiguous match to a single V gene segment. In an earlier analysis of several hundred of the donors, a V segment was called functional when productive rearrangements were above 56.7%, and segregating when the standard deviation between donors exceeded 5%. A statistical classification framework was built for diagnosing cytomegalovirus status from the catalog of TCR beta chain sequences. V and J gene assignment, in a later analysis, came from comparing TCR nucleotide sequences with IMGT/GENE-DB human TR gene sequences. The TCRdist pipeline was used in a later analysis to assign CDR3 sequences and most-parsimonious VDJ recombination scenarios. In a later analysis, each TCR beta chain was defined by its CDR3 amino acid sequence together with its V-gene family, and reads lacking a unique V-gene family were excluded. As a way to deal with suspected cross-contamination and a sequencing artifact, a later analysis dropped hundreds of nucleotide sequences that were highly shared and had low generation probability. In a later analysis, a clonal expansion index for each public chain was calculated from normalized within-repertoire ranks of inferred template counts. In a later analysis, generation probabilities were computed using a VDJ recombination model fitted to out-of-frame rearrangements, and the results were checked against IGoR. A later analysis scored TCR-TCR, TCR-HLA and TCR-CMV co-occurrence with hypergeometric tests, applying a repertoire-size bias correction to TCR pairs. A later analysis estimated false discovery rates by permuting HLA or CMV assignments 20 times. In a later analysis, co-occurring TCRs were grouped using DBSCAN, and TCRdist sequence similarity was added for clustering within HLA-allele-positive subsets. Co-occurrence clustering excluded repertoires with fewer than 30,000 or more than 120,000 public chains, plus five with anomalous nucleotide sharing. TCRdb retrieved this table from immuneACCESS and kept in-frame rearrangements only. Not all clones are present; in checked studies, unresolved V genes account for under half, and no reason is known for the remainder. D and trimming come from the DNA, and the V and J calls and clone size come from that table. For this sample the table gives approximately 300,000 clones, of which about 83% were detected only once. The ten largest clones capture 1.5% to 2% of the sample.

The source is a woman between 40 and 55 years old in good health and CMV-seropositive. The V and J genes are TRBV5-1 and TRBJ2-7, and TRBD2 matches 13 of the central bases. Sequencing was performed on PBMCs. The CDR3 protein sequence reads: CASSLVGTSGMPFYEQYF. The DNA is TGCGCCAGCAGCTTGGTAGGGACTAGCGGGATGCCATTCTACGAGCAGTACTTC.